The present T cell receptor beta chain was sequenced within a study of cytomegalovirus exposure and HLA in healthy donors. Study information: Assignment to the Caucasian-associated ancestry cluster applied to around 82% of the approximately 400 genotyped donors.

A remark on this clone: Its antigen is currently unknown.

In the PCR, 60 Vbeta and 13 Jbeta primers were used. Only in-frame clones appear in the TCRdb table, and some are missing; sequencing was by immunoSEQ multiplex PCR. The repertoire holds under 200,000 clones, 70% to 80% seen once, with 2% to 2.5% in the top ten. Study-level points and caveats: Immune exposure data for these donors was limited to CMV serostatus. Productive rates of about 90% or about 30% were seen for most TCR beta V segments in an earlier analysis.

This cohort consisted of healthy bone marrow donors. Sequenced input: PBMCs. This TCR came from a man in his fifties or sixties in good health and CMV-seronegative.

CDR3 bases: TGTGCCGGTGGACTCTTGGGGAACTATGGCTACACCTTC. It translates to CAGGLLGNYGYTF. The V and J genes are TRBV6-6 and TRBJ1-2; no clear D gene. Trimming cost V 11 bases and J 2 bases, with 15 bases left between them. The CDR3 spans 13 residues. Germline V gene sequence: CDR1 MNHNY, CDR2 SVGAGI (reference sequence).